The 16 T cell receptor beta chains reported below all come from one sample, sequenced in a study of shared clonotypes between healthy human individuals. Produced via immunoSEQ multiplex PCR; TCRdb's table is partial and in-frame only. The sample has 2 million to 3 million clones, approximately 90% seen once. Sequenced sample: naive CD4+ T cells sorted from blood. As to subset: CD45RA+ positively selected. The receptors come from a man younger than 30 in good health.

The chain carries TRBV27 and TRBJ2-2; D is perhaps TRBD2 (7 bases). V lost 2 bases and J 5 bases, leaving 15 bases between the germline ends. This CDR3 is 16 amino acids long. Looked up from germline, CDR1 is MNHEY and CDR2 is SMNVEV (reference sequence). CDR3 coding DNA: TGTGCCAGCAGTTTAACGCGGACTAGGGGGACCGGGGAGCTGTTTTTT. It is translated as CASSLTRTRGTGELFF.

The chain joins TRBV29-1 to TRBJ1-1; D not certain. This CDR3 has 14 residues. V was pared by 1 base and J by 0 bases, with 9 bases between. The V gene's germline CDR1 is SQVTM and CDR2 ANQGSEA. The CDR3 DNA is TGCAGCGTTGAAGTCCCAGGCCTGAACACTGAAGCTTTCTTT. Its protein is CSVEVPGLNTEAFF.

V gene TRBV2 combines with J gene TRBJ2-5; D tentatively fits TRBD1 or TRBD2 (5 bases each). The ends were cut back, 8 bases at V and 5 bases at J, with 15 bases in the middle. The CDR3 sequence is 13 residues long. Germline-derived CDR1 and CDR2 are SNHLY and FYNNEI. CDR3 loop: CASVGEYRETQYF. The CDR3 coding sequence is TGTGCCAGCGTGGGGGAGTATCGGGAGACCCAGTACTTC.

This rearrangement joins TRBV4-3 to TRBJ2-1, with no clear D. The germline CDR1 and CDR2 sequences are LGHNA and YSLEER. The CDR3 consists of 14 residues. V lost 0 bases and J lost 7, with 10 bases in between. The CDR3 spells CASSQDGRPNEQFF. The CDR3 bases are TGCGCCAGCAGCCAAGATGGAAGGCCTAATGAGCAGTTCTTC.

The chain uses TRBV6-5 and TRBJ1-4; no definite D call. Trimming stripped 7 bases from V and 0 bases from J, with 12 bases between. CDR3 size: 15 residues. Germline V gene sequence: CDR1 MNHEY, CDR2 SVGAGI. The CDR3 nucleotides are TGTGCCAGCAAGGACGGTCCCACAACTAATGAAAAACTGTTTTTT. Its protein product is CASKDGPTTNEKLFF.

CDR3 nucleotide sequence: TGTGCCAGCAGCTCCAGACAGGGGTCCGGAAACACCATATATTTT. It codes for CASSSRQGSGNTIYF. V gene TRBV7-2 combines with J gene TRBJ1-3, with 8 bases aligning to TRBD1. CDR3 length: 15 residues. V lost 4 bases to trimming and J lost 4 bases; unmatched junction nucleotides: 6. Germline V gives CDR1 SGHTA, CDR2 FQGNSA. The full variable domain, its missing parts supplied by reference TRBV7-2 and TRBJ1-3, is GAGVSQSPSNKVTEKGKDVELRCDPISGHTALYWYRQSLGQGLEFLIYFQGNSAPDKSGLPSDRFSAERTGGSVSTLTIQRTQQEDSAVYLCASSSRQGSGNTIYFGEGSWLTVV.

J is TRBJ1-4 and V is TRBV19; D is possibly TRBD1 (6 bases). V lost 3 bases and J 7 bases, leaving 21 bases between the germline ends. This CDR3 has 17 amino acids. Germline V gene lookup returns CDR1 LNHDA and CDR2 SQIVND (reference sequence). The CDR3 sequence: CASSIPVSRLRGEKLFF. CDR3 DNA sequence: TGTGCCAGTAGTATTCCGGTATCGCGACTCAGGGGTGAAAAACTGTTTTTT. Full variable domain (outside the CDR3, taken from reference TRBV19 and TRBJ1-4): DGGITQSPKYLFRKEGQNVTLSCEQNLNHDAMYWYRQDPGQGLRLIYYSQIVNDFQKGDIAEGYSVSREKKESFPLTVTSAQKNPTAFYLCASSIPVSRLRGEKLFFGSGTQLSVL.

This chain links TRBV6-1 with TRBJ1-2; D possibly corresponds to TRBD1 (5 bases). The CDR3 is 14 amino acids. The germline V and J ends were trimmed by 2 bases and 4 bases, with 11 bases remaining between them. Germline assignment: CDR1 MNHNS and CDR2 SASEGT. The CDR3 DNA reads as TGTGCCAGCAGTGAAAGTACAGGAGTCTATGGCTACACCTTC. Translated, it gives CASSESTGVYGYTF.

The chain is built from TRBV25-1 and TRBJ2-2; D uncertain. V lost 3 bases, J lost 2 bases, and 13 bases lay in between. This CDR3 contains 16 residues. CDR1 is MGHDK, CDR2 SYGVNS, per germline. The CDR3 is CASSDQSTVNTGELFF. CDR3 in DNA: TGTGCCAGCAGTGATCAATCGACGGTAAACACCGGGGAGCTGTTTTTT.

The chain has TRBV5-1 and TRBJ2-3; D unclear. This CDR3 is 15 amino acids long. The germline V gene has CDR1 SGHRS and CDR2 YFSETQ. V dropped 2 bases and J dropped 4 bases, with 14 bases sitting between them. The CDR3 region has the DNA TGCGCCAGCAGCTTAGACCCCGGCAGATCAGATACGCAGTATTTT. Its translation: CASSLDPGRSDTQYF.

The J gene is TRBJ2-5, the V gene TRBV10-3, with 7 bases identical to TRBD1. CDR1 is ENHRY, CDR2 SYGVKD, per germline. CDR3 length equals 14 residues. The V and J ends lost 3 bases and 3 bases, in that order; junction bases with no gene match: 4. As DNA, the CDR3 is TGTGCCATCAGTGAAGACAGGGTTAAAGAGACCCAGTACTTC. This gives the protein CAISEDRVKETQYF.

J is TRBJ2-5 and V is TRBV6-5; 8 bases are a match to TRBD1. V dropped 5 bases and J dropped 4; count of bases not matched to a gene: 6. Germline V gene data show CDR1 as MNHEY and CDR2 as SVGAGI. CDR3 length: 14 amino acids. The CDR3 protein is CASSTQGAGETQYF. For the CDR3, the DNA is TGTGCCAGCAGTACGCAGGGGGCAGGAGAGACCCAGTACTTC.

The chain uses TRBV6-1 and TRBJ1-5, with TRBD1 matching 7 bases. The CDR3 totals 13 residues. Germline CDR1 and CDR2: MNHNS and SASEGT. With V trimmed by 5 bases and J by 7 bases, 5 bases remained unmatched. This CDR3 reads CASSTTGDQPQHF. CDR3 coding DNA: TGTGCCAGCAGTACCACAGGGGACCAGCCCCAGCATTTT.

A single count supports this clone. V gene TRBV19 combines with J gene TRBJ2-1; 8 bases are shared with TRBD2. In germline, CDR1 is LNHDA, CDR2 SQIVND (reference sequence). This CDR3 has 15 amino acids. J gave up 5 bases and V 8 bases, and 11 bases lay outside the gene matches. CDR3 protein: CASRAGETSHNEQFF. The CDR3 DNA reads TGTGCCAGTCGAGCGGGGGAGACCTCTCACAATGAGCAGTTCTTC.

V and J are TRBV5-1 and TRBJ1-3; tentatively, D is TRBD1 (6 bases). Germline values: CDR1 SGHRS, CDR2 YFSETQ. V was shortened by 0 bases and J by 4 bases, with 11 bases between the two germline ends. There are 15 residues in the CDR3. The CDR3 DNA follows: TGCGCCAGCAGCTTGGTACAGGGTAAAGGAAACACCATATATTTT. Protein product: CASSLVQGKGNTIYF.

Worth noting for this clone: This CDR3 is also generated by other DNA sequences in the sample. This chain links TRBV7-2 with TRBJ2-3; the D gene is possibly TRBD2 (5 bases). This CDR3 comprises 14 residues. V was trimmed by 0 bases and J by 2 bases, leaving 6 bases between them. Germline CDR1 reads SGHTA; CDR2 reads FQGNSA. CDR3 loop: CASSLAGATDTQYF. The CDR3 DNA sequence: TGTGCCAGCAGCTTAGCGGGAGCCACAGATACGCAGTATTTT.